The 13 T cell receptor beta chains below come from one sample, sequenced in a study of spatial heterogeneity in lung cancer. Time point of the sample: sample taken at primary tumor resection. TCRdb processed the 5' RACE reads anew with MiXCR; each CDR3 protein has one entry. The repertoire holds about 38,000 distinct CDR3 sequences, with 7.5% as singletons. Material: PBMCs, obtained at surgery. These receptors all come from a male donor with early-stage non-small cell lung cancer.

The table lists this clonotype with many counts. The rearrangement uses TRBV7-9 and TRBJ2-7, with D possibly TRBD1 on 5 matching bases. V lost 1 base, J lost 0 bases, and 10 bases lay in between. The CDR3 length is 15 residues. Germline V gene lookup returns CDR1 SEHNR and CDR2 FQNEAQ (reference sequence). The CDR3 DNA follows: TGTGCCAGCAGCTTAGGACAGCTGAGCTCCTACGAGCAGTACTTC. This gives the protein CASSLGQLSSYEQYF.

This clonotype was counted a few times. The gene calls are TRBV12-3 or TRBV12-4 and TRBJ2-2, with 11 bases matching TRBD1. V was clipped by 5 bases and J by 2 bases; unmatched bases: 4. The CDR3 totals 16 residues. The CDR3 DNA reads as TGTGCCAGCAGTCTCGGACAGGGGGCAAACACCGGGGAGCTGTTTTTT. It codes for CASSLGQGANTGELFF.

This chain uses TRBV20-1 with TRBJ1-1; 9 bases map to TRBD1. V was clipped by 4 bases and J by 6 bases; unmatched bases: 9. This CDR3 is 14 amino acids long. Germline-derived CDR1 and CDR2 are DFQATT and SNEGSKA (reference sequence). CDR3 bases: TGCAGTGCTATCTGGACAGGGGTAAACGCTGAAGCTTTCTTT. This translates into CSAIWTGVNAEAFF.

In its sample, this clonotype was seen once. A much larger clone differs by one base, so this may be a read error. This chain uses TRBV5-1 with TRBJ2-7, with TRBD1 identical over 12 bases. Germline CDR1 SGHRS, CDR2 YFSETQ. The CDR3 totals 14 residues. CDR3 nucleotide sequence: TGCGCCAGCAGCTACGGGACAGGGGGCTACGAGCAGAACTTC. Translating gives CASSYGTGGYEQNF.

The rearrangement links TRBV20-1 to TRBJ1-1; the D gene is possibly TRBD1 (6 bases). CDR1 DFQATT and CDR2 SNEGSKA come from the germline V gene (reference sequence). There are 16 residues in the CDR3. V lost 0 bases and J lost 1, with 15 bases in between. CDR3 in amino acids: CSARDRAGAWNTEAFF. As DNA, the CDR3 is TGCAGTGCTAGAGACCGGGCGGGGGCGTGGAACACTGAAGCTTTCTTT.

This clonotype showed up just a few times. The chain has TRBV19 and TRBJ2-1; tentatively, D is TRBD2 (6 bases). The germline V and J ends were trimmed by 6 bases and 1 base, with 7 bases remaining between them. This CDR3 comprises 13 residues. Germline CDR1 LNHDA, CDR2 SQIVND (reference sequence). CDR3 sequence (DNA): TGTGCCAGTAGGGACTATTCCTACAATGAGCAGTTCTTC. It codes for CASRDYSYNEQFF.

Details on this clonotype: A read error may be the cause here, since a much bigger clone is one base away. The gene calls are TRBV6-2 or TRBV6-3 and TRBJ2-1; 7 bases match TRBD2. The CDR3 has 17 residues. From germline, CDR1 is MNHEY and CDR2 SVGEGT. The trim removed 4 bases at V and 0 bases at J, leaving 9 bases unmatched. The CDR3 DNA reads TGTGCCAGCAGTTCGGGTGGCGGGGGAAGCTCCTACAATGAGCAGTTCTTC. Translation gives CASSSGGGGSSYNEQFF.

This chain uses TRBV27 with TRBJ2-7, with D hard to call. Between the trimmed V and J ends, which lost 6 bases and 1 base, there was a span of 13 bases. Germline values: CDR1 MNHEY, CDR2 SMNVEV (reference sequence). The CDR3 runs 14 residues. The CDR3 loop reads CASSETHISYEQYF. CDR3 in DNA: TGTGCCAGCAGCGAGACGCATATATCCTACGAGCAGTACTTC.

The chain recombines TRBV7-8 with TRBJ2-7; possible D gene TRBD2, 5 bases. The CDR3 totals 13 residues. V lost 3 bases, J lost 6 bases, and 12 bases lay in between. CDR1 SGHVS and CDR2 FQNEAQ come from the germline V gene. The CDR3 here is CASSLRVIAEQYV. The CDR3 nucleotides read TGTGCCAGCAGCTTGAGGGTAATCGCCGAGCAGTACGTC.

This clonotype was counted ten times or more. The rearrangement links TRBV9 to TRBJ1-6; 7 bases agree with TRBD1. In germline, CDR1 is SGDLS, CDR2 YYNGEE. The trim removed 4 bases at V and 10 bases at J, leaving 11 bases unmatched. This CDR3 region has 15 residues. This chain's CDR3 is CASSSGGQLLSPLHF. For the CDR3, the DNA is TGTGCCAGCAGCAGTGGGGGACAGTTATTGTCACCCCTCCACTTT.

This clonotype was counted at least ten times. This sequence joins TRBV7-6 and TRBJ1-2; D uncertain. Trimming stripped 5 bases from V and 4 bases from J, with 17 bases between. The CDR3 covers 15 residues. Germline V gene data show CDR1 as SGHVS and CDR2 as FNYEAQ. The CDR3 DNA follows: TGTGCCAGCAGCCCTGACGCGGACGGACTCTATGGCTACACCTTC. Translation: CASSPDADGLYGYTF.

The sample holds many counts of this clonotype. The rearrangement links TRBV25-1 to TRBJ1-1, with D perhaps TRBD1 (6 bases). CDR3 length: 14 residues. Germline V gene lookup returns CDR1 MGHDK and CDR2 SYGVNS. V was cut by 0 bases and J by 4 bases, with 9 bases left in between. The CDR3: CASSEYHRATEAFF. CDR3 sequence (DNA): TGTGCCAGCAGTGAATATCACAGGGCCACTGAAGCTTTCTTT.

This clonotype was seen a handful of times. The chain combines TRBV12-3 or TRBV12-4 with TRBJ2-1; 12 bases align to TRBD2. The CDR3 is 16 residues long. With V trimmed by 5 bases and J by 2 bases, 4 bases remained unmatched. CDR3 coding DNA: TGTGCCAGCAGTACGGGACTAGCGGGTACCTACAATGAGCAGTTCTTC. Its translation is CASSTGLAGTYNEQFF.